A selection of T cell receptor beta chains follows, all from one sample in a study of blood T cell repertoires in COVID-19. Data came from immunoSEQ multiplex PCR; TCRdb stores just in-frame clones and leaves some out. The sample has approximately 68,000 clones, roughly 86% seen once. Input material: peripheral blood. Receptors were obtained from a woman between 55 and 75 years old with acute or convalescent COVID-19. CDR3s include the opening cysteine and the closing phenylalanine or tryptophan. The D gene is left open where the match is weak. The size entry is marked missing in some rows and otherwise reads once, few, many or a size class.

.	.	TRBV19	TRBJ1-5	CASSMGQGSNQPQHF	TGTGCCAGTAGTATGGGGCAGGGGAGCAATCAGCCCCAGCATTTT
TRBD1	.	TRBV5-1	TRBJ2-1	CASSAGTGDNEQFF	TGCGCCAGCAGCGCCGGGACAGGGGACAATGAGCAGTTCTTC
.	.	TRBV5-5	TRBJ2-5	CASSPLGTPREETQYF	TGTGCCAGCAGTCCCCTCGGGACACCCCGGGAAGAGACCCAGTACTTC
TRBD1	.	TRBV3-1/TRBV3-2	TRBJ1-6	CASSQVDRERSPLHF	TGTGCCAGCAGCCAGGTAGACAGGGAGAGATCACCCCTCCACTTT
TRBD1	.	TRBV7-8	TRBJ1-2	CAIRGGTDSYGYTF	TGTGCCATTAGAGGGGGGACAGATTCCTATGGCTACACCTTC
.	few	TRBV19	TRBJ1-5	CASSIPGNQPQHF	TGTGCCAGTAGTATCCCAGGGAATCAGCCCCAGCATTTT
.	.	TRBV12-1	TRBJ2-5	CASSPVNRDTRRTKETQYF	TGTGCCAGCAGCCCCGTAAACCGGGACACCCGAAGAACAAAAGAGACCCAGTACTTC
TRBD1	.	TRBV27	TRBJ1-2	CASSSSRDRAWDYGYTF	TGTGCCAGCAGTTCCTCCCGGGACAGGGCTTGGGACTATGGCTACACCTTC
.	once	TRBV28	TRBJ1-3	CASMTGSSGNTIYF	TGTGCCAGCATGACAGGCTCCTCTGGAAACACCATATATTTT
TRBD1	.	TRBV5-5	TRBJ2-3	CASSGRQGSTDTQYF	TGTGCCAGCAGTGGAAGACAGGGTAGCACAGATACGCAGTATTTT
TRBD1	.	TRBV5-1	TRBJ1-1	CASSDRQGANTEAFF	TGCGCCAGCAGCGACCGACAGGGTGCGAACACTGAAGCTTTCTTT
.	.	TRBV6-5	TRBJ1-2	CASSTLQGGYTF	TGTGCCAGCAGTACGCTTCAGGGTGGCTACACCTTC
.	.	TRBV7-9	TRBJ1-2	CASSSPGRGDYGYTF	TGTGCCAGCAGCTCACCGGGCAGGGGCGACTATGGCTACACCTTC
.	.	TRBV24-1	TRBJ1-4	CATSGLVEGTNEKLFF	TGTGCCACCAGTGGCCTTGTTGAGGGAACTAATGAAAAACTGTTTTTT
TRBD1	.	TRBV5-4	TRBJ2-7	CASSPRTGVNEQYF	TGTGCCAGCAGCCCCAGGACAGGTGTAAACGAGCAGTACTTC
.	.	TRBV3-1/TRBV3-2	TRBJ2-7	CASSQAQGGSYEQYF	TGTGCCAGCAGCCAAGCCCAGGGTGGGTCCTACGAGCAGTACTTC
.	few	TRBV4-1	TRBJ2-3	CASSQDAALVAPTQYF	TGCGCCAGCAGCCAAGACGCGGCTCTTGTCGCTCCTACGCAGTATTTT
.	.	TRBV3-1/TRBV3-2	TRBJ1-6	CASSQGQGGSPLHF	TGTGCCAGCAGCCAAGGGCAGGGAGGCTCACCCCTCCACTTT
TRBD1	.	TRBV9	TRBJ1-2	CASSATGAVYGYTF	TGTGCCAGCAGCGCAACAGGGGCGGTCTATGGCTACACCTTC
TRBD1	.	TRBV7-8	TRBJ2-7	CASKGTVYSYEQYF	TGTGCCAGCAAAGGGACAGTCTACTCCTACGAGCAGTACTTC
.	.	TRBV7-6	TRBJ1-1	CASSLGATDTEAFF	TGTGCCAGCAGCTTAGGGGCAACGGACACTGAAGCTTTCTTT
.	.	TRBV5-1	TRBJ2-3	CASSLGMARAGDTQYF	TGCGCCAGCAGCTTGGGGATGGCGAGGGCGGGGGATACGCAGTATTTT
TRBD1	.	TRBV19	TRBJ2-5	CASSRRGLARVETQYF	TGTGCCAGTAGCCGTAGGGGGCTAGCCAGGGTGGAGACCCAGTACTTC
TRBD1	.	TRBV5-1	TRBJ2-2	CASSPGQGANTGELFF	TGCGCCAGCAGCCCGGGACAGGGGGCGAATACCGGGGAGCTGTTTTTT
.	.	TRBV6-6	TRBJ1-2	CASSPENSGGYTF	TGTGCCAGCAGCCCGGAAAACTCGGGGGGCTACACCTTC
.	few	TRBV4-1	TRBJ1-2	CASSQTRQRDGYTF	TGCGCCAGCAGCCAGACTAGACAGCGTGATGGCTACACCTTC
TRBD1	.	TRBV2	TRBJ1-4	CASSVDRGGEKLFF	TGTGCCAGCAGTGTCGACAGGGGCGGTGAAAAACTGTTTTTT
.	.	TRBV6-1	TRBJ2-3	CASSVRRQDISTDTQYF	TGTGCCAGCAGTGTGCGGAGACAGGATATTAGCACAGATACGCAGTATTTT
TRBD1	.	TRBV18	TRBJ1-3	CASSPTDRGNGNTIYF	TGTGCCAGCTCACCGACCGACAGGGGGAATGGAAACACCATATATTTT